A selection of T cell receptor beta chains follows, all from one sample in a study of cytomegalovirus exposure and HLA in healthy donors. This table comes from immunoSEQ multiplex PCR, and its TCRdb copy is limited to in-frame clones, with some not included. The sample shows approximately 200,000 clones, roughly 84% of them seen only once. The sequencing input was PBMCs. The receptors come from a woman in her thirties in good health and CMV-seropositive. Each CDR3 is given with its conserved first and last residue. The D gene is left open where the match is weak. Size tells how often a clone was seen (once, few, many) or the class of an expanded clone, and some rows leave it out.

TRBJ1-1	.	.	TRBV18	TGTGCCAGCTCACCACGGGGGGTGAACACTGAAGCTTTCTTT	CASSPRGVNTEAFF
TRBJ2-7	.	few	TRBV10-3	TGTGCCATCAGTGCCTCCGGCTACGAGCAGTACTTC	CAISASGYEQYF
TRBJ2-1	TRBD2	.	TRBV2	TGTGCCAGCACTGGCCCCGGGGGGATGGACAATGAGCAGTTCTTC	CASTGPGGMDNEQFF
TRBJ2-5	.	.	TRBV11-3	TGTGCCAGCAGCTTAGGAGTACAAGAGACCCAGTACTTC	CASSLGVQETQYF
TRBJ2-7	.	.	TRBV29-1	TGCAGCGTTGAAGGGACTGCCAACGAGCAGTACTTC	CSVEGTANEQYF
TRBJ2-3	.	.	TRBV28	TGTGCCAGCAGTTTGTCCTCAGTGTGGGGAGGCACAGATACGCAGTATTTT	CASSLSSVWGGTDTQYF
TRBJ2-2	TRBD2	.	TRBV5-1	TGCGCCAGCAGTGAGTTAGCGGGCCCCGGGGAGCTGTTTTTT	CASSELAGPGELFF
TRBJ2-7	.	.	TRBV5-4	TGTGCCAGCAGCTTTCAGTCCGAGCAGTACTTC	CASSFQSEQYF
TRBJ2-1	TRBD2	.	TRBV5-1	TGCGCCAGCAGCTCGACTAGCGGGAGGGTGGGTACCCCCTACAATGAGCAGTTCTTC	CASSSTSGRVGTPYNEQFF
TRBJ1-2	TRBD1	.	TRBV6-5	TGTGCCAGCAGCCGACAGGGGGATGGCTACACCTTC	CASSRQGDGYTF
TRBJ1-2	.	.	TRBV2	TGTGCCAGCAGGCCGGACAACTTTAACTATGGCTACACCTTC	CASRPDNFNYGYTF
TRBJ1-4	TRBD1	.	TRBV30	TGTGCCTGGAGTAGGGGACAGGGGGCGGAAAAACTGTTTTTT	CAWSRGQGAEKLFF
TRBJ2-7	.	.	TRBV7-9	TGTGCCAGCAGCTCTCCGGGTAGGCCCGCCTACGAGCAGTACTTC	CASSSPGRPAYEQYF
TRBJ1-1	.	.	TRBV7-9	TGTGCCAGCAGCTTAGTCGGGGAAGCTTTCTTT	CASSLVGEAFF
TRBJ2-1	.	.	TRBV6-5	TGTGCCAGTCGGAGGGTTCCCAACAATGAGCAGTTCTTC	CASRRVPNNEQFF
TRBJ2-6	.	.	TRBV6-1	TGTGCCAGCAGTGTCCGGTGGGCCTCTGGGGCCAACGTCCTGACTTTC	CASSVRWASGANVLTF
TRBJ1-2	TRBD1	.	TRBV7-9	TGTGCCAGCAGCTTATTGGGCAGGGGGTCGGGAGGCTACACCTTC	CASSLLGRGSGGYTF
TRBJ1-1	.	.	TRBV5-1	TGCGCCAGCAGCGCGAATATCCGAACTGAAGCTTTCTTT	CASSANIRTEAFF
TRBJ2-1	TRBD2	.	TRBV2	TGTGCCAGCAGTGTCGTTAAGACTAGCGGGAAATACAATGAGCAGTTCTTC	CASSVVKTSGKYNEQFF
TRBJ1-1	.	once	TRBV5-4	TGTGCCAGCAGCTTAGGAGGGAATCATGGCACTGAAGCTTTCTTT	CASSLGGNHGTEAFF
TRBJ2-1	TRBD1	large	TRBV7-2	TGTGCCAGCAGCTTATCGGCGGGGACAGGGTGGTCCTTCAGGGAGCAGTTCTTC	CASSLSAGTGWSFREQFF
TRBJ1-2	.	once	TRBV5-4	TGTGCCAGCAGCTTGGAACAGAAAAGATTCTATGGCTACACCTTC	CASSLEQKRFYGYTF
TRBJ2-7	TRBD1	.	TRBV5-4	TGTGCCAGCAGCGACCGGGACAGGAGCTCCTACGAGCAGTACTTC	CASSDRDRSSYEQYF
TRBJ1-2	TRBD1	.	TRBV6-5	TGTGCCAGCAGCCGACAGGGTCGGGGCTATGGCTACACCTTC	CASSRQGRGYGYTF
TRBJ2-7	.	.	TRBV7-2	TGTGCCAGCAGCTACGCAGCCGCGGGCTACGAGCAGTACTTC	CASSYAAAGYEQYF
TRBJ1-1	.	.	TRBV6-5	TGTGCCAGCAGTGGGGGCGCCGGCACTGAAGCTTTCTTT	CASSGGAGTEAFF
TRBJ1-5	.	few	TRBV7-8	TGTGCCAGCAGCTTAGCGCAACAGGGATATAGCAATCAGCCCCAGCATTTT	CASSLAQQGYSNQPQHF
TRBJ1-1	.	.	TRBV2	TGTGCCAGCGGGTTCCGGGGATCCGGGAACACTGAAGCTTTCTTT	CASGFRGSGNTEAFF
TRBJ2-7	TRBD2	.	TRBV6-6	TGTGCCAGCAGGGGTAGCGGGGAGCAGTACTTC	CASRGSGEQYF
TRBJ2-1	TRBD2	few	TRBV5-1	TGCGCCAGCAGCACCGGACTAGCGGTTACCTACAATGAGCAGTTCTTC	CASSTGLAVTYNEQFF
TRBJ2-1	TRBD2	.	TRBV19	TGTGCCAGTAGTATAGAAGGGTCATCTAGCGGGAGGGCCCATGAGCAGTTCTTC	CASSIEGSSSGRAHEQFF
TRBJ2-7	.	.	TRBV10-3	TGTGCCATCAGCGACGCCGGGACACCCAAGACCTACGAGCAGTACTTC	CAISDAGTPKTYEQYF
TRBJ2-3	.	.	TRBV29-1	TGCAGCGTCCACACAGATATGCAGTATTTT	CSVHTDMQYF
TRBJ1-1	.	.	TRBV18	TGTGCCAGCTCACCATTCCAGAACACTGAAGCTTTCTTT	CASSPFQNTEAFF
TRBJ2-1	TRBD2	.	TRBV27	TGTGCCAGCAGTCTTACTAGCGGGAGCAATAATGAGCAGTTCTTC	CASSLTSGSNNEQFF
TRBJ2-7	TRBD1	.	TRBV28	TGTGCCAGCAGTTTACGACACAGGGGAGTCTACGAGCAGTACTTC	CASSLRHRGVYEQYF
TRBJ2-2	TRBD2	.	TRBV2	TGTGCCAGCAGTAGGATTAGCGGGACGGGCTGGACCGGGGAGCTGTTTTTT	CASSRISGTGWTGELFF
TRBJ2-5	TRBD1	.	TRBV29-1	TGCAGCGTTTCGCAGGGGGCGCGTACAGAGACCCAGTACTTC	CSVSQGARTETQYF
TRBJ1-5	.	.	TRBV28	TGTGCCAGCAGTCCAGGGGACGTACAGCCCCAGCATTTT	CASSPGDVQPQHF
TRBJ2-7	.	.	TRBV9	TGTGCCAGCAGCTCCGGCGGGGTAGCGGCTATTTACGAGCAGTACTTC	CASSSGGVAAIYEQYF
TRBJ1-1	.	.	TRBV9	TGTGCCAGCAGCACAAACGAGGGGAGGGCAGCTTTCTTT	CASSTNEGRAAFF
TRBJ2-2	TRBD1	.	TRBV27	TGTGCCAGCAGGGGAAGGGGGAAAAGACAGGGGGCGAACACCGGGGAGCTGTTTTTT	CASRGRGKRQGANTGELFF
TRBJ2-1	TRBD1	.	TRBV7-9	TGTGCCAGCAGCTCCCGACAGGGTCGCGCTGGTGAGCAGTTCTTC	CASSSRQGRAGEQFF
TRBJ2-7	.	.	TRBV2	TGTGCCAGCAGTTCTTGGCGGATGGACAGATCCTACGAGCAGTACTTC	CASSSWRMDRSYEQYF
TRBJ2-1	TRBD2	.	TRBV29-1	TGCAGCGTTGAATGGCGTCTAGCGGAGTACAATGAGCAGTTCTTC	CSVEWRLAEYNEQFF
TRBJ2-2	.	.	TRBV18	TGTGCCAGCTCACCACCAGGGGGAAGGACCGGGGAGCTGTTTTTT	CASSPPGGRTGELFF
TRBJ2-7	.	once	TRBV7-9	TGTGCCAGCAGCCCGTGGGCCCTCGTCAACGAGCAGTACTTC	CASSPWALVNEQYF
TRBJ2-7	TRBD2	.	TRBV10-3	TGTGCCATCAGTGAGTATAGCGGGAGGGACGAGCAGTACTTC	CAISEYSGRDEQYF
TRBJ1-5	.	.	TRBV19	TGTGCCAGTAGTATAATGGAGGGTCAGCCCCAGCATTTT	CASSIMEGQPQHF
TRBJ2-2	.	.	TRBV18	TGTGCCAGCTCACCATGGGGGGACACCGGGGAGCTGTTTTTT	CASSPWGDTGELFF
TRBJ2-1	.	.	TRBV27	TGTGCCAGCAGTTTAAGCGGAAATGAGCAGTTCTTC	CASSLSGNEQFF
TRBJ1-1	.	.	TRBV10-3	TGTGCCATCCGGGGGACCTCCGAAGTTACTGAAGCTTTCTTT	CAIRGTSEVTEAFF